This TCR beta chain was documented in a study of blood T cell repertoires in COVID-19 (TCRdb year 2020). As for the study more broadly: Collaborator samples came from the United States, Italy and Spain and covered acute and convalescent phases of COVID-19. The dataset comprised deeply sampled blood TCRbeta repertoires from subjects exposed to, actively infected with, or recovered from COVID-19. The samples were drawn from two sources: the first 160 participants of the ongoing ImmuneRACE study, and 1,000 to 1,500 subjects contributed by 6 global collaborators. The repertoires were released in a freely available public database intended as a resource for research on the immune response to SARS-CoV-2. The prospective study material was composed of cDNA or gDNA derived from T cells, B-cell-depleted T cells, or PBMCs. HLA class I and class II types, where available, came from metadata supplied by the sample provider rather than from assay-based typing. Nearly every sample came with metadata listing a de-identified subject ID, COVID-19 status, age in years and sex.

Each collaborating institution followed its own protocols to collect whole blood in K2EDTA tubes. For TCRbeta analysis, collaborators shipped samples in one of three forms: frozen whole blood, isolated PBMCs, or DNA extracted from either of those sample types. As to this clone: No cognate antigen has been identified for it. No base qualities exist here, and no much larger clone lies one base off it.

From the cysteine up to the phenylalanine, the CDR3 has a length of 12 residues. The CDR3 DNA has 36 bases and is translated from base 1. The junction shows trimming of 7 bases on V and 5 bases on J, plus 11 bases between the germline ends. Taken from the germline V gene (reference sequence), the CDR1 and CDR2 loops are MNHNY and SVGAGI. What the research found in general, with its limitations: How much clinical and demographic metadata was included differed by source and by participant, and the metadata was provided uncurated.

TCRbeta CDR3 regions were amplified from genomic DNA using the immunoSEQ Assay, a bias-controlled multiplex PCR. The source study handled its data this way. The number of nucleated cells in each sample was estimated by amplification of reference gene primers within the assay. To quantify the absolute abundance of each unique TCRbeta CDR3 rearrangement, sequence reads were collapsed and filtered. For each sample, productive Simpson clonality was calculated by taking the square root of Simpson's diversity index across productive rearrangements. TCRdb stores this immuneACCESS table with in-frame sequences only. Part of the clones is absent; in the studies checked, under half of the shortfall reflects unresolved V genes, and no reason is known for the rest. The DNA gave D and trimming, while V, J and clone size come from that table. This sample is represented by a few hundred thousand clones; around 84% of them were singletons. The ten largest clones capture 15% to 20% of the sample.

Source material: peripheral blood. The origin of this receptor is a man in his thirties or forties with active or convalescent COVID-19. The rearrangement joined TRBV6-6 to TRBJ2-5; TRBD2 might be the D gene, on 6 matching bases. The nucleotides read TGTGCCAGCAAGGCGGGACCGGAGACCCAGTACTTC. It translates to CASKAGPETQYF.